Sequencing of this T cell receptor beta chain was carried out in a study of OX40 agonist ivuxolimab in advanced cancers. Study-level information: The patients received ivuxolimab by intravenous route every 2 weeks at 0.01 to 10 mg/kg. Study results and caveats: There were also nonresponders showing low normalized T-cell clonal expansion. Among expanded peripheral T cells, antigen specificity went undetermined. CD8+ T cells were the subset that, on average, had more expanded clones than CD4+.

About this clone: Its antigen is currently unknown.

Germline V gene data show CDR1 as SGHRS and CDR2 as YFSETQ. This CDR3 is 16 amino acids long. J lost 7 bases, V lost 1 base, and 12 bases had no gene match. Sequencing used immunoSEQ multiplex PCR; TCRdb keeps in-frame clones, though not all of them. The table records over 70,000 clones, roughly 91% of them present only once. Here the sequenced sample was CD4+ or CD8+ T cells sorted from blood, taken in a trial of the OX40 agonist ivuxolimab. The TCR was taken from an adult with an advanced solid tumor such as melanoma, head and neck, liver or kidney cancer. V and J are TRBV5-1 and TRBJ2-7, with 9 bases lining up with TRBD2. CDR3 amino acids: CASSLFWAGGPQEQYF. CDR3 coding DNA: TGCGCCAGCAGCTTGTTCTGGGCGGGAGGGCCTCAGGAGCAGTACTTC.